Detailed here is one T cell receptor beta chain. Trimming removed 1 base at V and 2 bases at J, with 6 bases between. This CDR3 has 13 residues. Germline V gene sequence: CDR1 LGHNA, CDR2 YNFKEQ. This sample was taken from a study of Tregs in tolerant kidney transplant recipients. Assay: immunoSEQ multiplex PCR; the TCRdb copy retains only in-frame clones and omits some. The sample has some 90,000 clones, more than 90% seen once. V and J are TRBV4-2 and TRBJ2-7; tentatively, D is TRBD1 or TRBD2 (5 bases each). Sequencing used CD8+ T cells from blood. The sequence came from a human donor in good health. Here the CDR3 DNA reads TGTGCCAGCAGCCAAGTGGGGGCCTACGAGCAGTACTTC. It is translated as CASSQVGAYEQYF.